Only a few counts were recorded for the clone carrying this T cell receptor (beta chain). The source of the sample is a study of blood T cell repertoires in COVID-19. Study-level information: PBMCs, B-cell-depleted T cells, or T cells were the source of the cDNA or gDNA that made up the material.

Methods used by the authors: Amplification with reference gene primers provided the estimates of nucleated cell counts. Method: immunoSEQ multiplex PCR; TCRdb's copy keeps in-frame clones and lacks some. Clonal size and the V and J genes are those of that table, whereas D and trimming came from the DNA. The sample includes a few hundred thousand clones, less than 85% of them seen just once. The V and J ends lost 4 bases and 8 bases respectively, with 19 bases between them. Germline-derived CDR1 and CDR2 are SGDLS and YYNGEE. The CDR3 covers 15 residues. This chain uses TRBV9 with TRBJ2-1, with D possibly TRBD2 on 6 matching bases. Sample: peripheral blood. This TCR derives from a woman between 18 and 29 years old with acute or convalescent COVID-19. CDR3 amino acids: CASSPHGTGADEQFF. The CDR3 DNA reads TGTGCCAGCAGCCCCCACGGGACTGGGGCGGATGAGCAGTTCTTC.